The TCR beta chain described here comes from a study of a mutant IDH1 vaccine in newly diagnosed glioma. Across the study: Those enrolled had earlier been treated with radiotherapy, temozolomide, or both, mostly both.

As for time point: baseline, week 1 (first vaccination visit). The treatment is: pre-vaccination baseline after standard-of-care therapy. The V and J ends lost 8 bases and 4 bases respectively, with 3 bases between them. Per the germline V gene, CDR1 is MDHEN and CDR2 is SYDVKM. The CDR3 sequence is 10 residues long. The assay was immunoSEQ multiplex PCR, and TCRdb's table has in-frame clones only and misses some. This table has tens of thousands of clones, 75% to 90% appearing once. The sequence was collected from a man aged 40-49 years with glioma. The chain is built from TRBV28 and TRBJ1-3; D call uncertain. The input for sequencing was PBMCs, taken from a glioma patient treated with radiotherapy, temozolomide or both. The CDR3 reads CASGGNTIYF. As DNA, the CDR3 is TGTGCCAGCGGAGGAAACACCATATATTTT.